This TCR beta chain was observed in a study of CD8 T cells in ankylosing spondylitis. Findings and limits, study-wide: What appeared characteristic of ankylosing spondylitis blood was a TCR beta motif of under 10 highly homologous variants. Clones tied to disease were said to be significantly enriched in matched ankylosing spondylitis synovial fluid. Peripheral blood samples showed relatively rare disease-linked clones, and these clones were CD8+. A subset of motif variants has previously been described in the synovial fluid and blood of reactive arthritis.

This clonotype was observed at least ten times. Its antigen is still unknown. Each CDR3 protein is one row after TCRdb ran MiXCR on the 5' RACE reads. The sample records 700,000 to 850,000 distinct CDR3 sequences, 10% to 15% being singletons. V was shortened by 0 bases and J by 3 bases, with 9 bases between the two germline ends. This CDR3 region has 14 residues. The germline gives CDR1 SGDLS, CDR2 YYNGEE. Sequenced material: blood, either unsorted or a sorted T cell fraction (not recorded which). J is TRBJ1-1 and V is TRBV9; D unclear. This receptor was taken from a male donor with ankylosing spondylitis. The CDR3 protein is CASSVAGRDTEAFF. The DNA for the CDR3 is TGTGCCAGCAGCGTAGCGGGGAGGGACACTGAAGCTTTCTTT.